Listed below are T cell receptor beta chains from one sample, sequenced in a study of T-cell memory formation after mild COVID-19. TCRdb independently ran MiXCR on the 5' RACE reads; one entry per CDR3 protein. The sample has more than 450,000 distinct CDR3 sequences; approximately 18% are singletons. Sample: PBMCs or a T cell subset sorted from them (not recorded which). Source of these receptors: an adult woman who had mild COVID-19 (a few samples of this study predate the infection). Cell type and time point are not known. CDR3s include the opening cysteine and the closing phenylalanine or tryptophan. Each record gives: D gene, J gene, V gene, clone size, CDR3 protein, CDR3 DNA. The D gene is left open where the match is weak. Clone sizes are given selectively: once, few, many, or a class where the clone is expanded.

TRBD1	TRBJ1-2	TRBV7-3	NA	CASSSDRDRMLRIDYGYTF	TGTGCCAGCAGCTCGGACCGGGACAGAATGCTCCGCATCGACTATGGCTACACCTTC
TRBD2	TRBJ2-2	TRBV12-3/TRBV12-4	few	CASRLAGDWGTGELFF	TGTGCCAGCAGACTAGCGGGGGACTGGGGCACCGGGGAGCTGTTTTTT
TRBD1	TRBJ2-5	TRBV12-3/TRBV12-4	NA	CASSSGTGSQETQYF	TGTGCCAGCAGTTCCGGGACAGGGTCACAAGAGACCCAGTACTTC
TRBD1	TRBJ1-1	TRBV11-2	NA	CASSPSGTATGTEAFF	TGTGCCAGCAGCCCTTCCGGGACAGCCACGGGCACTGAAGCTTTCTTT
TRBD2	TRBJ2-3	TRBV5-6	NA	CASIGRLAGLTDTQYF	TGTGCCAGCATTGGGAGACTAGCGGGTTTGACAGATACGCAGTATTTT
TRBD1	TRBJ2-4	TRBV5-1	NA	CASSFLVDRGDIQYF	TGCGCCAGCAGCTTTCTGGTAGACAGGGGTGACATTCAGTACTTC
TRBD1	TRBJ1-2	TRBV7-2	NA	CASSRDRDWNYGYTF	TGTGCCAGCAGCAGGGACAGGGATTGGAACTATGGCTACACCTTC
TRBD1	TRBJ1-5	TRBV5-5	NA	CASSSILGQGNQPQHF	TGTGCCAGCAGCTCAATCCTCGGACAGGGGAATCAGCCCCAGCATTTT
NA	TRBJ2-7	TRBV6-1	NA	CASTWGEIYEQYF	TGTGCCAGCACTTGGGGCGAAATCTACGAGCAGTACTTC
NA	TRBJ2-3	TRBV5-6	few	CASSSGAYTQYF	TGTGCCAGCAGCTCTGGAGCCTATACGCAGTATTTT
NA	TRBJ2-1	TRBV7-8	many	CASSQPLYNEQFF	TGTGCCAGCAGCCAACCCCTATACAATGAGCAGTTCTTC
NA	TRBJ2-4	TRBV6-2/TRBV6-3	NA	CASSSPRSGDLAKNIQYF	TGTGCCAGCAGTTCCCCTAGATCCGGAGACCTAGCCAAAAACATTCAGTACTTC